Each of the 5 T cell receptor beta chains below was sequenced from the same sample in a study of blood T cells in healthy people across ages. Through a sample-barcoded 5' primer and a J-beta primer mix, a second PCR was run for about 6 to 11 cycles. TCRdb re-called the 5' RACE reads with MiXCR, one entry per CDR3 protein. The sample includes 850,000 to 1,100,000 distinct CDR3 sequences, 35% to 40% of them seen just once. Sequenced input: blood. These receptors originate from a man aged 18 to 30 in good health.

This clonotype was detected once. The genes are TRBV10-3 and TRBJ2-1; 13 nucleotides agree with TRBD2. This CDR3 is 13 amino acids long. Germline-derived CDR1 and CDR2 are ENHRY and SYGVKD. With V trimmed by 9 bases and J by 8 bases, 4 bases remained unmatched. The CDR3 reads CAITSGGAYEQFF. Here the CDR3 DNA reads TGTGCCATAACTAGCGGGGGGGCCTATGAGCAGTTCTTC.

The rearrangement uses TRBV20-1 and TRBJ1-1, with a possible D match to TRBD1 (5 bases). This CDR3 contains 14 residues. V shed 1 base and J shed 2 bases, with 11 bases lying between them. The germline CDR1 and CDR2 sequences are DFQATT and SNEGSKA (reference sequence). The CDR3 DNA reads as TGCAGTGCTAGAGCAGGGATGGTAAACACTGAAGCTTTCTTT. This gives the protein CSARAGMVNTEAFF.

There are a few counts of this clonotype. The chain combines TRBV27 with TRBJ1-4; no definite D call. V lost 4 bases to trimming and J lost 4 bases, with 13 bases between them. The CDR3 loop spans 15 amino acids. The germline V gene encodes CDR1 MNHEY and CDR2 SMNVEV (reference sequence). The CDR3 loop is CASSSNGYYNEKLFF. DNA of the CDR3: TGTGCCAGCAGTTCAAACGGGTATTATAATGAAAAACTGTTTTTT.

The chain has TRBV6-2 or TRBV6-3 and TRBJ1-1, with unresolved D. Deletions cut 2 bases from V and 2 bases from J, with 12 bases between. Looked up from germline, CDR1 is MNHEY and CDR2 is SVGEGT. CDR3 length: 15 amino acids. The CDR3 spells CASSYAGRKNTEAFF. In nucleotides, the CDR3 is TGTGCCAGCAGTTACGCCGGCAGAAAAAACACTGAAGCTTTCTTT.

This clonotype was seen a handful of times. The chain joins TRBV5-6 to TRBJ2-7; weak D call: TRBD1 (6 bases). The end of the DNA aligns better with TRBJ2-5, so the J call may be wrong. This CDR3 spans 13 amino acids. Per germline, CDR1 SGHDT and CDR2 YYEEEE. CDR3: CASSFQGKETQYF. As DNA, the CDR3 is TGTGCCAGCAGCTTCCAGGGGAAAGAGACCCAGTACTTC.